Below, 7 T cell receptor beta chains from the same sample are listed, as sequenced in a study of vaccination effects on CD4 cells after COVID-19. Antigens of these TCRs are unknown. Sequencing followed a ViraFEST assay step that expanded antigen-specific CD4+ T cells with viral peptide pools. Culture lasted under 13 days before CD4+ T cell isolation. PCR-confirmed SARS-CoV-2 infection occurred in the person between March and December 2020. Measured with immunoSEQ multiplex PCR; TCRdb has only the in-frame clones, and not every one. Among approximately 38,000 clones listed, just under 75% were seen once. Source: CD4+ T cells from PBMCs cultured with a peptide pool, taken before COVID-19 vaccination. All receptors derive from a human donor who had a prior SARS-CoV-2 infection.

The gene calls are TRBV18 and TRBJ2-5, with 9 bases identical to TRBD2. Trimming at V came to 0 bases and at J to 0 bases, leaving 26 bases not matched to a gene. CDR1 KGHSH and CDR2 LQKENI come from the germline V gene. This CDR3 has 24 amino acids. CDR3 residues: CASSPPGRRPTIRAGGQYQETQYF. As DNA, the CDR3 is TGTGCCAGCTCACCACCGGGGAGGCGTCCTACCATTAGGGCGGGGGGGCAGTACCAAGAGACCCAGTACTTC.

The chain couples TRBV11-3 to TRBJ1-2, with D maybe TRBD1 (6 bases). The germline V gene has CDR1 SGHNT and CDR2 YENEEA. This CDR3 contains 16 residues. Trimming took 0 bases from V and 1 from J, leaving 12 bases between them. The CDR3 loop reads CASSLEGRGGNYGYTF. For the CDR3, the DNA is TGTGCCAGCAGCTTAGAGGGCAGGGGTGGTAACTATGGCTACACCTTC. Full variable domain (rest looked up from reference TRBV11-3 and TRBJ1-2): EAGVVQSPRYKIIEKKQPVAFWCNPISGHNTLYWYLQNLGQGPELLIRYENEEAVDDSQLPKDRFSAERLKGVDSTLKIQPAELGDSAVYLCASSLEGRGGNYGYTFGSGTRLTVV.

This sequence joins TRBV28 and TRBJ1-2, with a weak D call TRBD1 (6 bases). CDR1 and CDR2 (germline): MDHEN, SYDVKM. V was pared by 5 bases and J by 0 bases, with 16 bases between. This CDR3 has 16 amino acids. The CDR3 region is CASSLGGGAANYGYTF. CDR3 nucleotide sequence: TGTGCCAGCAGTCTGGGGGGCGGAGCAGCTAACTATGGCTACACCTTC.

CDR3: CASSFGLAGERGQYF. The CDR3 DNA reads TGTGCCAGCAGCTTCGGACTAGCGGGGGAGAGGGGGCAGTATTTT. The chain employs TRBV3-1 (or the pseudogene TRBV3-2) and TRBJ2-3, with 13 bases identical to TRBD2. With 5 bases clipped from V and 11 bases from J, the junction kept 10 bases outside the gene matches. There are 15 residues in the CDR3. Germline values: CDR1 LGHDT, CDR2 YNNKEL (reference sequence).

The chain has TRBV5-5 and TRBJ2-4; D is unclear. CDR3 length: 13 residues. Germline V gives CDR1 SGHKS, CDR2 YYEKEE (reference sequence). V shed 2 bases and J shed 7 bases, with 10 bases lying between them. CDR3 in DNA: TGTGCCAGCAGCTTCAATTCCGGTAACATTCAGTACTTC. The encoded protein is CASSFNSGNIQYF.

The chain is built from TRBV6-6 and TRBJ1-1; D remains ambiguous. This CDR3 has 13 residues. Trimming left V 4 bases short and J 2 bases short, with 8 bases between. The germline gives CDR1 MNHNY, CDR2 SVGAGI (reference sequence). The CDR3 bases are TGTGCCAGCAGTTCCAACTCCAACACTGAAGCTTTCTTT. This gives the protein CASSSNSNTEAFF.

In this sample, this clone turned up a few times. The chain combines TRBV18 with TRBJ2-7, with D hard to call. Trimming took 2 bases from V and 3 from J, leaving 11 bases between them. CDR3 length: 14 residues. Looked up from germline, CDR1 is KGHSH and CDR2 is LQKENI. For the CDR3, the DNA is TGTGCCAGCTCACCAGTCCAGCGAAACTACGAGCAGTACTTC. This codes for CASSPVQRNYEQYF.